This T cell receptor (beta chain) was sequenced in a study of graft-versus-host responses after intestinal transplantation. Study-wide context: Every transplant recipient was induced with anti-thymocyte globulin, then maintained on tacrolimus and steroids for about 3 years.

The repertoire was sequenced with immunoSEQ multiplex PCR; TCRdb's copy has only in-frame clones and lacks some. The sample holds around 21,000 clones, under 40% seen once. Germline CDR1 is GTSNPN and CDR2 is SVGIG (reference sequence). V was cut by 2 bases and J by 5 bases, with 8 bases left in between. This CDR3 spans 12 amino acids. This chain links TRBV30 with TRBJ2-3; tentatively, D is TRBD2 (6 bases). This receptor was identified in a human patient who was an organ donor for intestinal transplantation. The sequenced sample was alloreactive CD4+ T cells from a mixed lymphocyte reaction culture, obtained before transplantation. The sample's subset: CFSE-low proliferating T cells sorted from roughly 6-day pre-transplant mixed lymphocyte reaction (GvH or HvG direction). The CDR3 loop reads CAWSLRGDTQYF. For the CDR3, the DNA is TGTGCCTGGAGTCTGCGGGGAGATACGCAGTATTTT. The full variable domain, with the rest looked up from reference TRBV30 and TRBJ2-3, is SQTIHQWPATLVQPVGSPLSLECTVEGTSNPNLYWYRQAAGRGLQLLFYSVGIGQISSEVPQNLSASRPQDRQFILSSKKLLLSDSGFYLCAWSLRGDTQYFGPGTRLTVL.